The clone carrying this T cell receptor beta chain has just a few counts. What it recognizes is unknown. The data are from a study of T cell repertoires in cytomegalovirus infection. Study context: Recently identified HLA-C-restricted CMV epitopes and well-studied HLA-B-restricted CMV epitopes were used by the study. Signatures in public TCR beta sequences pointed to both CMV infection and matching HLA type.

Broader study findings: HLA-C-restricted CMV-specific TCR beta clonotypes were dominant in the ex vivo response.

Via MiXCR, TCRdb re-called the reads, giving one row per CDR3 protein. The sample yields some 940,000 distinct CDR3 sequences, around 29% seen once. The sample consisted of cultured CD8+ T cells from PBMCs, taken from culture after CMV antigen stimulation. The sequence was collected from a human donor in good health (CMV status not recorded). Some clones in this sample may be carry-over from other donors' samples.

CDR3 DNA: TGTGCCAGCAGTCCCTTAGAACAGCGGCTGACGCAGTTCTTC. This sequence encodes CASSPLEQRLTQFF. This chain uses TRBV27 with TRBJ2-1; maybe TRBD2 (5 bases). Trimming took 5 bases from V and 12 from J, leaving 20 bases between them. Germline values: CDR1 MNHEY, CDR2 SMNVEV (reference sequence). The CDR3 has 14 residues.